The TCR beta chain described here comes from a study of T cells in Graves' hyperthyroidism and ophthalmopathy. Study overall: Upon initial diagnosis and before any treatment, peripheral blood was collected. Findings and caveats of the study: In blood, most of the thyroid clonotypes expanded above 0.001 were also present. From stable hyperthyroidism, ophthalmopathy was separated by a 13 V-J model.

The TCR beta CDR3 regions underwent amplification using RNA transcripts as the source. Initially, a first-round RT-PCR of the TCR CDR3 employed the HTBI primer set. MiXCR, applied by TCRdb to the multiplex PCR reads, yields one record per CDR3 protein. Here the sample spans some 490,000 distinct CDR3 sequences, about 15% being singletons. The CDR3 runs 11 residues. Germline V gene lookup returns CDR1 SQVTM and CDR2 ANQGSEA. PBMCs were collected from an approximately 9.5 ml volume of fresh peripheral blood. This clonotype was observed at least ten times. Its antigen is as yet unknown. The origin of this receptor is a woman younger than 45 with Graves' ophthalmopathy. The specimen was blood. V and J are TRBV29-1 and TRBJ2-3, with D tentatively TRBD2 (5 bases). The CDR3 protein is CSGGDQDTQYF. As DNA, the CDR3 is TGCAGTGGAGGAGACCAAGATACGCAGTATTTT.